This T cell receptor (beta chain) was recovered during a study of early T cells in non-severe SARS-CoV-2 infection. In the study overall: Investigators sequenced bulk RNA drawn from unsorted whole blood, and chains remained unpaired.

This clonotype showed up just a few times. Its antigen is unknown. Study-level findings and limits: Sequences matched to VDJdb favored anti-spike CD8 responses, while private and CD4 specificities were missed.

Attachment of unique molecular identifiers was made to individual cDNA molecules. MiXCR, applied by TCRdb to the 5' RACE reads, yields one record per CDR3 protein. The data hold approximately 45,000 distinct CDR3 sequences, with roughly 11% observed a single time. Trimming cost V 4 bases and J 3 bases; bases outside gene matches: 3. The CDR3 is 14 amino acids. Germline V CDR1 and CDR2: KGHSH, LQKENI. This clonotype was obtained from an adult who was a healthcare worker with PCR-confirmed SARS-CoV-2 infection or an uninfected control (not recorded which). The chain combines TRBV18 with TRBJ1-5; 7 positions match TRBD1. The sequenced sample was whole blood. CDR3 DNA sequence: TGTGCCAGCTCACAGGGACAGCCCAATCAGCCCCAGCATTTT. Translating it yields CASSQGQPNQPQHF.